This section outlines one TCR beta chain sequence together with its context. The sample belongs to a study of identical twins. Template switching supplied a universal primer site; unique molecular identifiers were carried on the cDNA. TCRdb called the 5' RACE reads again in MiXCR, with one record for every CDR3 protein. The table shows some 760,000 distinct CDR3 sequences, with about 20% occurring only once. CDR1 MNHNS and CDR2 SASEGT come from the germline V gene. V dropped 8 bases and J dropped 4; count of bases not matched to a gene: 10. CDR3 length: 14 amino acids. This same sample was also taken into another study, of T cells expressing NK-cell markers.

This clonotype was obtained from a woman aged 18-29 years in good health. The chain is built from TRBV6-1 and TRBJ1-1; 7 bases map to TRBD1. The sample was PBMCs. CDR3 DNA sequence: TGTGCCAGCGTGAACAGGGGAATTATCACTGAAGCTTTCTTT. It specifies CASVNRGIITEAFF.